The source of this T cell receptor beta chain is a study of T cells after yellow fever vaccination. Germline CDR1 SGHRS, CDR2 YFSETQ. J was trimmed by 7 bases and V by 0 bases; bases with no gene match: 15. The CDR3 is 18 residues long. TCRdb used MiXCR to reprocess the 5' RACE reads, holding one entry per CDR3 protein. The sample carries 300,000 or so distinct CDR3 sequences, roughly 4.3% recorded once. This clonotype was detected many times. The sample here was PBMCs, taken 5 days after the yellow fever booster vaccination. This chain links TRBV5-1 with TRBJ2-1; 8 nucleotides agree with TRBD2. The TCR was taken from a man aged 18 to 29 who received the YFV17D yellow fever vaccine. The DNA of the CDR3 is TGCGCCAGCAGCTTGGCTGCGGCGTCCGGGGGGGTCAGGAATGAGCAGTTCTTC. This encodes CASSLAAASGGVRNEQFF.